The 3 T cell receptor beta chains given below trace back to one sample, sequenced in a study of cytomegalovirus exposure and HLA in healthy donors. Primers: 60 Vbeta forward and 13 Jbeta reverse. Clones were sequenced by immunoSEQ multiplex PCR, and TCRdb holds only the in-frame ones, with some missing. The sample consists of around 37,000 clones, approximately 84% of them appearing once. Sequencing was performed on PBMCs. These receptor sequences come from a man aged 45-65 years in good health and CMV-seronegative.

This chain joins TRBV5-1 and TRBJ2-1; D is possibly TRBD2 (6 bases). The CDR3 consists of 17 residues. The V and J ends lost 4 bases and 1 base respectively, with 18 bases between them. In germline, CDR1 is SGHRS, CDR2 YFSETQ. The CDR3, as DNA: TGCGCCAGCAGCGGGGGTGTGGGCGGGGCTTCCTACAATGAGCAGTTCTTC. Translated: CASSGGVGGASYNEQFF.

V is TRBV10-3 and J is TRBJ2-7; 8 bases align to TRBD1. CDR3 length: 15 amino acids. CDR1 is ENHRY, CDR2 SYGVKD, per germline. The junction had 8 bases not matched to a gene; V was cut back by 4 bases and J by 3 bases. As DNA, the CDR3 is TGTGCCATCAGTGTGACAGGGGAAGAATACTACGAGCAGTACTTC. Its translation is CAISVTGEEYYEQYF.

This clone occurred once. The chain couples TRBV9 to TRBJ2-1, with 11 bases aligning to TRBD2. CDR1 and CDR2 from the germline V gene are SGDLS and YYNGEE. Germline trimming cut 2 bases from V and 3 bases from J; bases unmatched to any gene: 1. There are 15 residues in the CDR3. For the CDR3, the DNA is TGTGCCAGCAGCGTGACTAGCGGGGACTACAATGAGCAGTTCTTC. It is translated as CASSVTSGDYNEQFF. Supplemented by reference TRBV9 and TRBJ2-1, the full variable domain reads DSGVTQTPKHLITATGQRVTLRCSPRSGDLSVYWYQQSLDQGLQFLIQYYNGEERAKGNILERFSAQQFPDLHSELNLSSLELGDSALYFCASSVTSGDYNEQFFGPGTRLTVL.